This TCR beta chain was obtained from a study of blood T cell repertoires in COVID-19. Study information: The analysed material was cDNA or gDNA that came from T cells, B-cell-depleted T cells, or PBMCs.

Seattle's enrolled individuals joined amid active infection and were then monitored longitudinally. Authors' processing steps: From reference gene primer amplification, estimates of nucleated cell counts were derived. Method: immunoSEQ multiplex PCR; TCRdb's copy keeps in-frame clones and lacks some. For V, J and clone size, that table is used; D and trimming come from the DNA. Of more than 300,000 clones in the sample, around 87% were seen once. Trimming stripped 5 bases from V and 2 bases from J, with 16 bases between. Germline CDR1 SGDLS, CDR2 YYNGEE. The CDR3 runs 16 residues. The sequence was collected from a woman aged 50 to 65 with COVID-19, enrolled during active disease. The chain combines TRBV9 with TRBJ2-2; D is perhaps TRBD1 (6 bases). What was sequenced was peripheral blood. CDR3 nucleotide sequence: TGTGCCAGCAGAGACGACAGGACTGGCAACACCGGGGAGCTGTTTTTT. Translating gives CASRDDRTGNTGELFF.